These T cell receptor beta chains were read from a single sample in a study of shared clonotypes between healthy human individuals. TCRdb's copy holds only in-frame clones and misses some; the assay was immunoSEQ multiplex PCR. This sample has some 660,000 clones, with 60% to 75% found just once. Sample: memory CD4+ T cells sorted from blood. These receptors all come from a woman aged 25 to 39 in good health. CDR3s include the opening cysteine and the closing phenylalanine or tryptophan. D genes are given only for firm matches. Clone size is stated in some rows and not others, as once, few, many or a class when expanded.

cdr3_aa: CASSLLGQGLEEKLFF; cdr3_nt: TGTGCCAGTAGTCTTCTGGGACAGGGACTAGAGGAAAAACTGTTTTTT; d_call: TRBD1; j_call: TRBJ1-4; v_call: TRBV19; clone_size: -
cdr3_aa: CASKDTSSKNEQFF; cdr3_nt: TGCGCCAGCAAGGACACCTCCTCAAAGAATGAGCAGTTCTTC; d_call: -; j_call: TRBJ2-1; v_call: TRBV5-1; clone_size: many
cdr3_aa: CASSLAGRLDTEAFF; cdr3_nt: TGTGCCAGCAGCTTAGCAGGGAGGCTTGACACTGAAGCTTTCTTT; d_call: -; j_call: TRBJ1-1; v_call: TRBV5-4; clone_size: -
cdr3_aa: CASSIGESAYGYTF; cdr3_nt: TGCGCCAGCAGCATAGGGGAGTCCGCCTATGGCTACACCTTC; d_call: -; j_call: TRBJ1-2; v_call: TRBV5-1; clone_size: -
cdr3_aa: CASSPLPGQGARGYTF; cdr3_nt: TGCGCCAGCAGTCCCCTACCGGGACAGGGGGCGAGAGGCTACACCTTC; d_call: TRBD1; j_call: TRBJ1-2; v_call: TRBV4-1; clone_size: -
cdr3_aa: CASTYRGLAGELFF; cdr3_nt: TGTGCCAGCACTTACAGGGGTCTTGCCGGGGAGCTGTTTTTT; d_call: TRBD1; j_call: TRBJ2-2; v_call: TRBV27; clone_size: -
cdr3_aa: CASTHTDSSYEQYF; cdr3_nt: TGTGCCAGTACCCACACGGACAGTTCCTACGAGCAGTACTTC; d_call: -; j_call: TRBJ2-7; v_call: TRBV19; clone_size: -
cdr3_aa: CASSGVGRPYEQYF; cdr3_nt: TGTGCCAGCAGTGGGGTGGGACGGCCCTACGAGCAGTACTTC; d_call: -; j_call: TRBJ2-7; v_call: TRBV6-4; clone_size: -
cdr3_aa: CASSSPGLATDTQYF; cdr3_nt: TGTGCCAGCAGCTCCCCGGGACTAGCAACAGATACGCAGTATTTT; d_call: TRBD2; j_call: TRBJ2-3; v_call: TRBV5-4; clone_size: many
cdr3_aa: CASSYSLGTEAFF; cdr3_nt: TGTGCCAGCAGTTACTCCCTCGGAACTGAAGCTTTCTTT; d_call: -; j_call: TRBJ1-1; v_call: TRBV6-5; clone_size: -
cdr3_aa: CASSPIPGLEYNEQFF; cdr3_nt: TGCGCCAGCAGCCCTATACCGGGACTAGAATACAATGAGCAGTTCTTC; d_call: TRBD2; j_call: TRBJ2-1; v_call: TRBV4-1; clone_size: -
cdr3_aa: CASSDQGVYNEQFF; cdr3_nt: TGTGCCAGCAGTGACCAGGGGGTCTACAATGAGCAGTTCTTC; d_call: TRBD1; j_call: TRBJ2-1; v_call: TRBV2; clone_size: -
cdr3_aa: CASSKGASGTQETQYF; cdr3_nt: TGCGCCAGCAGCAAGGGTGCTAGCGGGACCCAAGAGACCCAGTACTTC; d_call: TRBD2; j_call: TRBJ2-5; v_call: TRBV5-1; clone_size: -
cdr3_aa: CASSPVAVPSTDTQYF; cdr3_nt: TGTGCCAGTAGTCCGGTAGCGGTCCCTAGCACAGATACGCAGTATTTT; d_call: -; j_call: TRBJ2-3; v_call: TRBV19; clone_size: -
cdr3_aa: CSTRQGPGNADTQYF; cdr3_nt: TGCAGCACTCGACAGGGCCCGGGAAACGCAGATACGCAGTATTTT; d_call: TRBD1; j_call: TRBJ2-3; v_call: TRBV29-1; clone_size: once
cdr3_aa: CASSQGAGLAAPNEQFF; cdr3_nt: TGTGCCAGCAGCCAAGGTGCCGGACTAGCGGCGCCCAATGAGCAGTTCTTC; d_call: TRBD2; j_call: TRBJ2-1; v_call: TRBV4-2; clone_size: -
cdr3_aa: CASRLLETQYF; cdr3_nt: TGTGCCAGCCGCCTTTTGGAGACCCAGTACTTC; d_call: -; j_call: TRBJ2-5; v_call: TRBV6-1; clone_size: once
cdr3_aa: CASSVEGHTEAFF; cdr3_nt: TGTGCCAGCAGTGTCGAGGGACACACTGAAGCTTTCTTT; d_call: -; j_call: TRBJ1-1; v_call: TRBV6-4; clone_size: -
cdr3_aa: CASSPRGSGGYGYTF; cdr3_nt: TGTGCCAGCAGTCCGCGGGGGTCAGGGGGCTATGGCTACACCTTC; d_call: TRBD1; j_call: TRBJ1-2; v_call: TRBV2; clone_size: once
cdr3_aa: CASSRERTGVGNTIYF; cdr3_nt: TGTGCCAGCAGCCGGGAGAGGACAGGGGTCGGAAACACCATATATTTT; d_call: TRBD1; j_call: TRBJ1-3; v_call: TRBV4-2; clone_size: -
cdr3_aa: CASSPDSHTQYF; cdr3_nt: TGTGCCAGCAGCCCCGATTCCCATACGCAGTATTTT; d_call: -; j_call: TRBJ2-3; v_call: TRBV11-2; clone_size: -
cdr3_aa: CASTTTNTEAFF; cdr3_nt: TGTGCCAGCACCACAACGAACACTGAAGCTTTCTTT; d_call: -; j_call: TRBJ1-1; v_call: TRBV6-1; clone_size: once
cdr3_aa: CASSLIGTGNTGELFF; cdr3_nt: TGTGCCAGCAGCTTAATAGGGACAGGGAACACCGGGGAGCTGTTTTTT; d_call: TRBD1; j_call: TRBJ2-2; v_call: TRBV7-8; clone_size: -
cdr3_aa: CASSTSQEYEQYF; cdr3_nt: TGCGCCAGCAGCACCAGCCAGGAATACGAGCAGTACTTC; d_call: -; j_call: TRBJ2-7; v_call: TRBV5-1; clone_size: -
cdr3_aa: CASSPYYADEQFF; cdr3_nt: TGTGCCAGCAGCCCATACTACGCCGATGAGCAGTTCTTC; d_call: -; j_call: TRBJ2-1; v_call: TRBV7-8; clone_size: -